Described below is a single T cell receptor beta chain sequence and its context. Its specific antigen is unknown. Base qualities are not recorded, but no much larger clone differs from it by a single base. The sample belongs to a study of blood T cell repertoires in COVID-19 (TCRdb year 2020). At the level of the whole study: Samples covering the acute and convalescent phases of COVID-19 were provided by collaborators in the United States, Italy and Spain. Samples were obtained from the ongoing ImmuneRACE study (first 160 participants) and from some 1,300 subjects provided by 6 global collaborators. Where available, HLA class I and class II types were taken from metadata supplied by the sample provider and were not determined by assay-based typing. The prospective study material was composed of cDNA or gDNA derived from T cells, B-cell-depleted T cells, or PBMCs. The dataset comprised deeply sampled blood TCRbeta repertoires from subjects exposed to, actively infected with, or recovered from COVID-19. The sample metadata nearly always contained a de-identified subject ID, COVID-19 status, age in years and sex. A freely available public database, intended as a resource for researchers studying the immune response to SARS-CoV-2, is where the repertoires were released. Results and caveats for the whole study, not just this receptor: The quantity of clinical and demographic metadata differed by source and by participant and was supplied without curation.

Based on the germline V gene, the CDR1 and CDR2 sequences are SGHDT and YYEEEE. Trimming takes 0 bases off V and 4 bases off J; junction bases not matched to a gene: 3. The CDR3 holds 15 amino acids from the cysteine to the phenylalanine. The kept DNA is CDR3 alone, 45 bases in frame from the first base. The collaborating institutions used their own protocols to collect whole blood in K2EDTA tubes. For TCRbeta analysis, collaborators shipped samples in one of three forms: frozen whole blood, isolated PBMCs, or DNA extracted from either of those sample types. The immunoSEQ Assay, a bias-controlled multiplex PCR, was used to amplify TCRbeta CDR3 regions from genomic DNA. Per the source publication's procedure: The number of nucleated cells in each sample was estimated by amplification of reference gene primers within the assay. To quantify the absolute abundance of each unique TCRbeta CDR3 rearrangement, sequence reads were collapsed and filtered. For each sample, productive Simpson clonality was calculated as the square root of Simpson's diversity index over productive rearrangements. As stored in TCRdb, this immuneACCESS dataset retains in-frame rearrangements with V and J assigned. A fraction of the clones does not appear; measured against another copy, unresolved V genes explain less than half of the discrepancy, and the remainder lacks a known reason. V, J and clone size are those of that table, while D and trimming were read from the DNA. The sample table records around 210,000 clones; almost 90% of these occur just once. 1.5% of the sample lies in the top ten.

This sequence originates from a man in his late teens or twenties with active or convalescent COVID-19. Specimen: peripheral blood. Recombination linked TRBV5-6 to TRBJ1-3; 8 junctional bases match TRBD1. The DNA sequence reads TGTGCCAGCAGCTTGGACGGACAGGGCGGAAACACCATATATTTT. This is translated as CASSLDGQGGNTIYF.